The 14 T cell receptor beta chains listed next were all sequenced from one sample in a study of CD8 T cells in ankylosing spondylitis. Via MiXCR, TCRdb re-called the 5' RACE reads, giving one row per CDR3 protein. The sample has under 250,000 distinct CDR3 sequences; around 32% are singletons. The sample comprised blood, either unsorted or a sorted T cell fraction (not recorded which). Every receptor here comes from a male donor with ankylosing spondylitis or in good health (not recorded which).

The rearrangement links TRBV6-5 to TRBJ1-1, with 7 bases that match TRBD1. The CDR3 contains 14 residues. Germline lookup yields CDR1 MNHEY and CDR2 SVGAGI. Unmatched junction bases numbered 8, after V lost 0 bases and J lost 10 bases. CDR3 sequence: CASSYSSGGVGAFF. CDR3 DNA: TGTGCCAGCAGTTACTCGTCAGGGGGGGTTGGAGCTTTCTTT.

The rearrangement links TRBV5-5 to TRBJ1-2, with 9 bases matching TRBD1. Germline lookup yields CDR1 SGHKS and CDR2 YYEKEE (reference sequence). The V gene end was trimmed by 0 bases and the J gene end by 8 bases; junction bases not matched to a gene: 2. The CDR3 is made up of 13 amino acids. The CDR3 protein is CASSLGDRVGYTF. The CDR3 DNA reads as TGTGCCAGCAGCTTGGGGGACAGGGTGGGCTACACCTTC.

There are many counts of this clonotype. This chain connects TRBV12-3 or TRBV12-4 to TRBJ2-5; D not certain. CDR3 length equals 13 residues. Between the trimmed V and J ends, which lost 5 bases and 2 bases, there was a span of 9 bases. The CDR3 DNA follows: TGTGCCAGCAGTGTTCGACATCAAGAGACCCAGTACTTC. Protein product: CASSVRHQETQYF.

This chain connects TRBV5-1 to TRBJ2-1; TRBD2 aligns across 9 bases. V dropped 0 bases and J dropped 8; count of bases not matched to a gene: 9. The length of the CDR3 is 16 residues. CDR1 SGHRS and CDR2 YFSETQ come from the germline V gene. The CDR3 bases are TGCGCCAGCAGCTTGGCCTACCTTAGCGGGGGCCATGAGCAGTTCTTC. As protein: CASSLAYLSGGHEQFF.

This clonotype has just a few counts. The chain carries TRBV6-5 and TRBJ1-1; perhaps TRBD1 as D (5 bases). Trimming stripped 2 bases from V and 0 bases from J, with 7 bases between. The CDR3 has 14 residues. Germline CDR1 MNHEY, CDR2 SVGAGI. This CDR3 reads CASSYARVNTEAFF. DNA of the CDR3: TGTGCCAGCAGTTACGCCAGGGTGAACACTGAAGCTTTCTTT.

This chain connects TRBV11-2 to TRBJ2-2; D is uncertain. CDR1 is SGHAT and CDR2 is FQNNGV in the germline V gene. The CDR3 contains 14 residues. Trimming took 6 bases from V and 4 from J, leaving 12 bases between them. The CDR3 region is CASRELSRTGELFF. CDR3 bases: TGTGCCAGCAGGGAGCTTAGTCGCACCGGGGAGCTGTTTTTT.

The genes are TRBV5-5 and TRBJ2-2, with 8 bases fitting TRBD2. V shed 3 bases and J 0 bases; nucleotides not matched to a gene: 7. CDR1 is SGHKS, CDR2 YYEKEE, per germline (reference sequence). This CDR3 is built from 17 residues. The CDR3 DNA reads as TGTGCCAGCAGCTACGGTAGCGGGGCTTCGAACACCGGGGAGCTGTTTTTT. This codes for CASSYGSGASNTGELFF.

J is TRBJ1-1 and V is TRBV27; D is perhaps TRBD1 (6 bases). The CDR3 sequence is 14 residues long. Germline loops: CDR1 MNHEY, CDR2 SMNVEV (reference sequence). Trimming removed 8 bases from V and 0 bases from J, with 13 bases in between. The CDR3 protein is CASHPGGMNTEAFF. CDR3 coding DNA: TGTGCCAGCCATCCGGGGGGCATGAACACTGAAGCTTTCTTT.

The J gene is TRBJ2-7, the V gene TRBV20-1; TRBD1 might be the D (5 bases). CDR1 and CDR2 from the germline V gene are DFQATT and SNEGSKA (reference sequence). The V end was cut by 0 bases, the J end by 3 bases, with 15 bases between. The CDR3 sequence is 15 residues long. CDR3 loop: CSARDSIGHLYEQYF. The DNA of the CDR3 is TGCAGTGCTAGAGATTCAATAGGACACCTCTACGAGCAGTACTTC.

The V gene is TRBV18, the J gene TRBJ1-2; D unresolved. Germline CDR1 reads KGHSH; CDR2 reads LQKENI. The V gene lost 3 bases and the J gene lost 8 bases, with 19 bases spanning the gap. This CDR3 region has 15 residues. Here the CDR3 DNA reads TGTGCCAGCTCACCTAGCGCCTCTTCCCCGGGAGGCTACACCTTC. It translates to CASSPSASSPGGYTF.

CDR3 region: CASSWGQRELFF. The CDR3 coding sequence is TGTGCCAGCAGTTGGGGACAGCGGGAGCTGTTTTTT. V is TRBV12-3 or TRBV12-4 and J is TRBJ2-2, with 7 bases identical to TRBD1. Trimming at V came to 4 bases and at J to 9 bases, leaving 2 bases not matched to a gene. This CDR3 spans 12 amino acids.

This clonotype has ten or more counts. V is TRBV12-3 or TRBV12-4 and J is TRBJ1-4, with TRBD1 matching over 10 bases. Trimming removed 6 bases from V and 5 bases from J; junction bases left unmatched: 9. The CDR3 consists of 16 residues. CDR3 nucleotide sequence: TGTGCCAGCAGCCGACGGAAGGACAGGGGGAATGAAAAACTGTTTTTT. Its translation is CASSRRKDRGNEKLFF.

The chain combines TRBV7-6 with TRBJ2-7; TRBD1 might be the D (5 bases). The ends were cut back, 1 base at V and 4 bases at J, with 17 bases in the middle. The CDR3 runs to 16 residues. In germline, CDR1 is SGHVS, CDR2 FNYEAQ. The CDR3 sequence: CASSLEGPSGAYEQYF. The CDR3, as DNA: TGTGCCAGCAGCTTAGAGGGGCCTTCGGGTGCTTACGAGCAGTACTTC.

The chain recombines TRBV10-1 with TRBJ2-3, with D perhaps TRBD2 (5 bases). V was shortened by 11 bases and J by 1 base, with 16 bases between the two germline ends. Germline V gene lookup returns CDR1 WNHNN and CDR2 SYGVQD (reference sequence). The length of the CDR3 is 14 residues. CDR3 sequence reads: CAPGDEARTDTQYF. The CDR3 coding sequence is TGCGCCCCCGGGGATGAAGCCCGCACAGATACGCAGTATTTT.